This T cell receptor beta chain emerged from a study of breast tumors, draining lymph nodes, adjacent tissues. Broader study findings: Data only fit, rather than demonstrated, lymph node origin of most tumor T cells. Tumor TCR diversity was below lymph nodes but above nontumor tissue.

This clonotype was detected many times. As yet, its antigen is unknown. TCRdb re-derived calls from the multiplex PCR reads in MiXCR, one entry per CDR3 protein. The repertoire holds approximately 47,000 distinct CDR3 sequences, with 20% to 25% as singletons. The CDR3 has 14 residues. Germline V gene sequence: CDR1 SNHLY, CDR2 FYNNEI. V lost 7 bases and J 0 bases, leaving 13 bases between the germline ends. V usage is TRBV2 and J usage is TRBJ2-7, with D uncertain. The sequence was obtained from a female donor with breast cancer. Some clones in this sample may be carry-over from other donors' samples. The sequencing input was breast tumor tissue. For the CDR3, the DNA is TGTGCCAGCACGGTTGGTGGCAGCTCCTACGAGCAGTACTTC. As protein: CASTVGGSSYEQYF.